This record covers a single T cell receptor (beta chain). Its antigen is not identified. The source of the sample is a study of vaccination and CD4 T cells after COVID-19. Overall study: Overlapping SARS-CoV-2, HCoV-NL63, HCoV-OC43 and HCoV-229E spike peptides were used to stimulate cells.

CD4+ T cells that had been cultured provided DNA sequenced with the Oncomine TCR Beta short-read assay. TCRdb processed the PCR reads anew with MiXCR; each CDR3 protein has one entry. This sample has approximately 7,700 distinct CDR3 sequences, with around three fifths found just once. Treatment of the sample: roughly ten-day PBMC culture with coronavirus spike peptide pools or control peptides (ViraFEST assay). CD4+ T lymphocytes from the unexposed donor were collected before the COVID-19 pandemic (2011-2018). CDR1 is DFQATT and CDR2 is SNEGSKA in the germline V gene (reference sequence). Between the trimmed V and J ends, which lost 3 bases and 2 bases, there was a span of 9 bases. The CDR3 has 13 amino acids.

Sequenced: CD4+ T cells from blood, cultured in vitro. V and J are TRBV20-1 and TRBJ2-3, with D hard to call. The clonotype comes from a human donor in good health. DNA for the CDR3: TGCAGTGCTAGTTACCAGGCCACAGATACGCAGTATTTT. This sequence encodes CSASYQATDTQYF.